The 20 T cell receptor beta chains presented below share a single source sample, sequenced in a study of cytomegalovirus exposure and HLA in healthy donors (dated by TCRdb to 2015 to 2018). The library relied on the immunoSEQ multiplex PCR assay. The multiplex PCR relied on a mix of 60 forward primers for TCR Vbeta segments and 13 reverse primers for TCR Jbeta segments. TCRdb mirrors the immuneACCESS table, restricted to in-frame sequences. Some clones are absent from its copies; in checked studies, under half trace to an unresolved V gene, and the reason for the others is unknown. The sample profile shows 120,000 to 150,000 clones; over 8% of them were found once. The ten largest clones add up to 1.5% to 2% of the sample. The sample consisted of PBMCs. These receptors originate from a male donor in good health and CMV-seronegative.

The chain recombines TRBV6-5 with TRBJ1-1, with D possibly TRBD1 on 6 matching bases. The CDR3 loop spans 11 amino acids. Trimming shortened V by 8 bases and J by 11 bases, and 15 bases separated the two germline ends. Germline V gene data show CDR1 as MNHEY and CDR2 as SVGAGI. CDR3 sequence (DNA): TGTGCCAGCCACCAGGGGTACAGGGCTTTCTTT. As protein: CASHQGYRAFF.

This clone has only a few counts. A read error may account for a junction end that differs from germline. V is TRBV6-6 and J is TRBJ1-1; 9 bases are shared with TRBD1. CDR3 length: 14 residues. Germline CDR1 is MNHNY and CDR2 is SVGAGI (reference sequence). The CDR3 DNA reads TGTGCCAGCAGTGACTCATCCCGACAGGGGGTGGCTTTCTTT. Encoded protein: CASSDSSRQGVAFF.

The chain has TRBV7-9 and TRBJ2-1, with TRBD2 matching 11 bases. The CDR3 is 18 residues long. Germline loops: CDR1 SEHNR, CDR2 FQNEAQ (reference sequence). With V trimmed by 1 base and J by 0 bases, 5 bases remained unmatched. In DNA, the CDR3 is TGTGCCAGCAGCTTAGGTAGCGGGGGGGCGAGCTCCTACAATGAGCAGTTCTTC. Protein: CASSLGSGGASSYNEQFF.

The V call is TRBV28, the J call TRBJ1-5, with D maybe TRBD1 (6 bases). This CDR3 is built from 15 residues. Germline CDR1 MDHEN, CDR2 SYDVKM. Trimming shortened V by 3 bases and J by 2 bases, and 11 bases separated the two germline ends. This CDR3 is CASSFGGQGNQPQHF. The CDR3 bases are TGTGCCAGCAGTTTCGGGGGGCAGGGCAATCAGCCCCAGCATTTT.

This clone was observed a handful of times. The V call is TRBV11-1, the J call TRBJ1-1, with 7 bases matching TRBD1. The CDR3 covers 15 residues. Germline V CDR1 and CDR2: SGHAT, FQDESV (reference sequence). V lost 5 bases to trimming and J lost 1 base; unmatched junction nucleotides: 7. The CDR3: CASSVITGANTEAFF. Here the CDR3 DNA reads TGTGCCAGCAGCGTAATTACAGGGGCGAACACTGAAGCTTTCTTT.

The chain employs TRBV29-1 and TRBJ1-1; 7 bases line up with TRBD1. The CDR3 has 15 amino acids. V lost 0 bases, J lost 5 bases, and 9 bases stayed unmatched. Germline CDR1 reads SQVTM; CDR2 reads ANQGSEA. The CDR3 sequence: CSVEDRRGPATEAFF. CDR3 bases: TGCAGCGTTGAAGATCGGAGGGGGCCAGCAACTGAAGCTTTCTTT.

Here the CDR3 DNA reads TGTGCCAGCAGCGCGGGGGATCACAGGGGCATGAACACTGAAGCTTTCTTT. Its translation: CASSAGDHRGMNTEAFF. The chain links TRBV9 to TRBJ1-1; 7 bases align to TRBD1. V lost 3 bases to trimming and J lost 0 bases; unmatched junction nucleotides: 11. CDR1 and CDR2 from the germline V gene are SGDLS and YYNGEE. The CDR3 sequence is 17 residues long. The whole variable domain, filled in from reference TRBV9 and TRBJ1-1, reads DSGVTQTPKHLITATGQRVTLRCSPRSGDLSVYWYQQSLDQGLQFLIQYYNGEERAKGNILERFSAQQFPDLHSELNLSSLELGDSALYFCASSAGDHRGMNTEAFFGQGTRLTVV.

The V and J genes are TRBV7-8 and TRBJ2-1; 7 positions agree with TRBD2. CDR1 is SGHVS and CDR2 is FQNEAQ in the germline V gene. The CDR3 is made up of 18 amino acids. V lost 3 bases, J lost 0 bases, and 11 bases stayed unmatched. CDR3 nucleotides: TGTGCCAGCAGCTTTACTGCTGGCGGGGGAGGCTCCTACAATGAGCAGTTCTTC. Its translation is CASSFTAGGGGSYNEQFF. Drawing the rest from reference TRBV7-8 and TRBJ2-1, the complete variable domain is GAGVSQSPRYKVAKRGQDVALRCDPISGHVSLFWYQQALGQGPEFLTYFQNEAQLDKSGLPSDRFFAERPEGSVSTLKIQRTQQEDSAVYLCASSFTAGGGGSYNEQFFGPGTRLTVL.

Regarding this clone: Other DNA sequences of this sample code for an identical CDR3. This sequence joins TRBV28 and TRBJ1-5; D gene uncertain. The CDR3 length is 15 residues. V lost 3 bases to trimming and J lost 2 bases, with 11 bases between them. Germline V gene sequence: CDR1 MDHEN, CDR2 SYDVKM. The CDR3 loop reads CASSLRGLGNQPQHF. The DNA of the CDR3 is TGTGCCAGCAGTTTGCGAGGGTTGGGCAATCAGCCCCAGCATTTT.

The chain couples TRBV4-3 to TRBJ2-3; no definite D call. Germline values: CDR1 LGHNA, CDR2 YSLEER. V was clipped by 2 bases and J by 4 bases, with 7 bases between them. This CDR3 region has 13 residues. CDR3 sequence reads: CASSQLSADTQYF. CDR3 nucleotide sequence: TGCGCCAGCAGCCAACTCTCGGCAGATACGCAGTATTTT.

A few counts support this clone. This chain uses TRBV4-1 with TRBJ2-2; tentative D call: TRBD2 (5 bases). The CDR3 totals 15 residues. V shed 1 base and J shed 3 bases, with 9 bases lying between them. From germline, CDR1 is MGHRA and CDR2 YSYEKL. CDR3 in DNA: TGCGCCAGCAGCCAAGCTTACGGGGACACCGGGGAGCTGTTTTTT. Protein sequence: CASSQAYGDTGELFF.

The V call is TRBV9, the J call TRBJ2-3; 9 bases align to TRBD2. Germline CDR1 is SGDLS and CDR2 is YYNGEE. This CDR3 comprises 15 residues. J lost 2 bases, V lost 0 bases, and 1 base had no gene match. CDR3 loop: CASSVGLAVTDTQYF. CDR3 nucleotide sequence: TGTGCCAGCAGCGTAGGACTAGCGGTCACAGATACGCAGTATTTT.

Only a few counts were recorded for this clone. The V and J genes are TRBV7-3 and TRBJ2-7; 10 bases agree with TRBD1. This CDR3 is 15 amino acids long. Germline CDR1 reads SGHTA; CDR2 reads FQGTGA. The junction had 8 bases not matched to a gene; V was cut back by 6 bases and J by 3 bases. Written as DNA, the CDR3 is TGTGCCAGCAGACTCAATGGACAGGGGGGCTACGAGCAGTACTTC. This encodes CASRLNGQGGYEQYF. Full variable domain (outside the CDR3, taken from reference TRBV7-3 and TRBJ2-7): GAGVSQTPSNKVTEKGKYVELRCDPISGHTALYWYRQSLGQGPEFLIYFQGTGAADDSGLPNDRFFAVRPEGSVSTLKIQRTERGDSAVYLCASRLNGQGGYEQYFGPGTRLTVT.

This clone was detected only a few times. The chain is built from TRBV27 and TRBJ2-7; D possibly corresponds to TRBD1 (6 bases). The V end was cut by 2 bases, the J end by 6 bases, with 11 bases between. The germline V gene encodes CDR1 MNHEY and CDR2 SMNVEV (reference sequence). The CDR3 spans 13 residues. CDR3 sequence: CASSLQTGGEQYF. CDR3 in DNA: TGTGCCAGCAGTTTACAGACAGGAGGCGAGCAGTACTTC.

The chain combines TRBV9 with TRBJ1-5, with a weak D call TRBD1 (5 bases). Germline V gene data show CDR1 as SGDLS and CDR2 as YYNGEE. V dropped 6 bases and J dropped 4 bases, with 14 bases sitting between them. This CDR3 contains 14 residues. Here the CDR3 reads CASNAGNMNQPQHF. CDR3 bases: TGTGCCAGCAATGCAGGGAATATGAATCAGCCCCAGCATTTT.

This clone has just a few counts. The gene calls are TRBV28 and TRBJ2-7; possibly TRBD1 for D (5 bases). Between the trimmed V and J ends, which lost 6 bases and 3 bases, there was a span of 21 bases. Germline CDR1 and CDR2: MDHEN and SYDVKM. CDR3 length: 16 residues. DNA for the CDR3: TGTGCCAGCAGCCTCCAATCTGACAGTCCGTTCTACGAGCAGTACTTC. Protein: CASSLQSDSPFYEQYF.

V usage is TRBV9 and J usage is TRBJ2-7; unclear D gene. In germline, CDR1 is SGDLS, CDR2 YYNGEE. V gave up 5 bases and J gave up 0 bases, with 9 bases separating them. This CDR3 spans 13 amino acids. The CDR3 protein is CASSASSSYEQYF. CDR3 DNA sequence: TGTGCCAGCAGTGCGTCTAGCTCCTACGAGCAGTACTTC.

This chain links TRBV5-4 with TRBJ2-1; 8 bases match TRBD2. The V gene's germline CDR1 is SGHNT and CDR2 YYREEE (reference sequence). Trimming cost V 4 bases and J 5 bases; bases outside gene matches: 8. The CDR3 is 15 amino acids. The CDR3 DNA follows: TGTGCCAGCAGCGCTTCCGGGACTAGAAACAATGAGCAGTTCTTC. It is translated as CASSASGTRNNEQFF.

Remarks on this clone: Germline is not matched at one junction end, which may reflect a read error. The chain is built from TRBV7-7 and TRBJ2-1; possibly TRBD2 for D (5 bases). The CDR3 spans 13 residues. CDR1 is SSHAT and CDR2 is FNYEAQ in the germline V gene (reference sequence). CDR3 bases: TGTGCTAGCAGCTTAGGACTTGACAATGAGCAGTTCTTC. This translates into CASSLGLDNEQFF.

This clone was found a few times. The J gene is TRBJ1-5, the V gene TRBV2, with D tentatively TRBD1 (5 bases). Looked up from germline, CDR1 is SNHLY and CDR2 is FYNNEI. The V gene lost 3 bases and the J gene lost 4 bases, with 10 bases spanning the gap. CDR3 length: 14 residues. This CDR3 reads CASSDLRGNQPQHF. As DNA, the CDR3 is TGTGCCAGCAGTGACCTACGGGGGAATCAGCCCCAGCATTTT.